Listed below are T cell receptor beta chains from one sample, sequenced in a study of T-cell memory formation after mild COVID-19. TCRdb analysed the 5' RACE reads with MiXCR anew, one entry per CDR3 protein. The data contain around 370,000 distinct CDR3 sequences, around 20% of them singletons. The sample was PBMCs or a T cell subset sorted from them (not recorded which). The origin of the receptors is an adult woman who had mild COVID-19 (a few samples of this study predate the infection). Cell type and time point are not known. Both conserved end residues are part of each CDR3. A D gene is named only where the DNA matches it firmly. Expanded clones get a size class; other rows say once, few or many, or leave the size out.

v_call	cdr3_length	clone_size	j_call	d_call	cdr3_aa	cdr3_nt
TRBV29-1	15	-	TRBJ2-1	-	CSVAGGLSPYNEQFF	TGCAGCGTTGCAGGGGGGCTTTCCCCCTACAATGAGCAGTTCTTC
TRBV6-5	15	-	TRBJ2-1	-	CASSYHKKGYNEQFF	TGTGCCAGCAGTTACCACAAGAAGGGGTACAATGAGCAGTTCTTC
TRBV29-1	11	once	TRBJ2-7	-	CSVVGWGEQYF	TGCAGCGTTGTTGGTTGGGGTGAGCAGTACTTC
TRBV5-1	16	few	TRBJ1-2	-	CASSLAATAKGYGYTF	TGCGCCAGCAGCTTGGCGGCGACTGCAAAGGGGTATGGCTACACCTTC
TRBV6-5	16	-	TRBJ1-1	-	CASSYSRGLANTEAFF	TGTGCCAGCAGTTACTCGAGGGGGTTGGCGAACACTGAAGCTTTCTTT
TRBV20-1	13	-	TRBJ2-2	-	CSARDGLGRELFF	TGCAGTGCTAGAGATGGCTTAGGGAGGGAGCTGTTTTTT
TRBV6-6	15	-	TRBJ1-2	-	CASTLSPGVLDGYTF	TGTGCCAGCACTCTATCGCCAGGGGTGTTAGATGGCTACACCTTC
TRBV7-2	14	-	TRBJ2-3	-	CASSFRFLADTQYF	TGTGCCAGCAGCTTTCGATTCCTCGCAGATACGCAGTATTTT
TRBV7-2	17	few	TRBJ1-4	TRBD1	CASSLGGQGAANEKLFF	TGTGCCAGCAGCTTAGGGGGACAGGGGGCGGCTAATGAAAAACTGTTTTTT
TRBV11-2	14	-	TRBJ2-5	TRBD2	CACRQSGRGETQYF	TGTGCCTGCCGACAAAGCGGGAGGGGGGAGACCCAGTACTTC
TRBV12-3/TRBV12-4	19	-	TRBJ2-3	TRBD2	CASSPARGGRLLVRDTQYF	TGTGCCAGCAGCCCGGCCCGGGGGGGCAGGTTATTGGTGAGAGATACGCAGTATTTT
TRBV20-1	13	-	TRBJ1-5	TRBD1	CSAKTRGRQPQHF	TGCAGTGCTAAAACCAGGGGGCGTCAGCCCCAGCATTTT
TRBV7-9	15	few	TRBJ2-7	-	CASSLAAGLPYEQYF	TGTGCCAGCAGCTTAGCGGCGGGGTTGCCGTACGAGCAGTACTTC
TRBV7-8	17	-	TRBJ2-3	TRBD2	CASSARGTSGATDTQYF	TGTGCCAGCAGCGCGAGAGGGACTAGCGGGGCCACAGATACGCAGTATTTT
TRBV5-1	13	-	TRBJ2-5	TRBD1	CASNPGGTETQYF	TGCGCCAGCAATCCAGGGGGAACAGAGACCCAGTACTTC
TRBV9	15	few	TRBJ2-1	-	CASSVGGISYNEQFF	TGTGCCAGCAGCGTAGGGGGGATCTCATACAATGAGCAGTTCTTC
TRBV29-1	12	few	TRBJ2-7	-	CSVVGSSYEQYF	TGCAGCGTTGTTGGATCCTCCTACGAGCAGTACTTC
TRBV6-2/TRBV6-3	15	-	TRBJ1-3	-	CASSHTGTSGNTIYF	TGTGCCAGCAGCCACACAGGGACCTCTGGAAACACCATATATTTT
TRBV12-3/TRBV12-4	14	many	TRBJ2-1	-	CASSLPGPYNEQFF	TGTGCCAGCAGCCTCCCCGGACCTTACAATGAGCAGTTCTTC
TRBV4-2	14	-	TRBJ1-2	-	CARGGLRANYGYTF	TGTGCCAGAGGGGGGCTCAGAGCTAACTATGGCTACACCTTC
TRBV5-1	14	-	TRBJ2-1	-	CASSFRGDQHEQFF	TGCGCCAGCAGCTTCCGGGGAGACCAACATGAGCAGTTCTTC
TRBV20-1	13	-	TRBJ2-7	-	CSAYRGADYEQYF	TGCAGTGCGTATCGCGGGGCGGACTACGAGCAGTACTTC
TRBV11-2	16	few	TRBJ2-3	TRBD1	CASSPPPTGGTDTQYF	TGTGCCAGCAGCCCCCCGCCGACAGGGGGCACAGATACGCAGTATTTT
TRBV20-1	14	-	TRBJ1-1	-	CSARVRGPGTEAFF	TGCAGTGCTCGAGTACGGGGGCCGGGCACTGAAGCTTTCTTT
TRBV7-9	14	few	TRBJ1-2	TRBD1	CASSQRQGAYGYTF	TGTGCCAGCAGCCAAAGACAGGGCGCCTATGGCTACACCTTC
TRBV4-1	15	-	TRBJ1-2	TRBD1	CASSQDATGSYGYTF	TGCGCCAGCAGCCAAGATGCGACAGGGAGCTATGGCTACACCTTC
TRBV4-3	12	few	TRBJ2-1	-	CASSQDRGEQFF	TGCGCCAGCAGCCAAGATCGCGGAGAGCAGTTCTTC
TRBV5-1	16	-	TRBJ2-1	-	CASSADPTAPYNEQFF	TGCGCCAGCAGCGCCGACCCTACAGCCCCCTACAATGAGCAGTTCTTC
TRBV6-2/TRBV6-3	10	few	TRBJ2-7	-	CASGYYEQYF	TGTGCCAGCGGTTACTACGAGCAGTACTTC
TRBV12-3/TRBV12-4	13	many	TRBJ1-1	TRBD1	CASSSDRGTEAFF	TGTGCCAGCAGCTCAGACAGGGGCACTGAAGCTTTCTTT
TRBV25-1	13	-	TRBJ1-4	-	CASSVTGGEKLFF	TGTGCCAGCAGTGTCACAGGCGGTGAAAAACTGTTTTTT
TRBV7-2	13	few	TRBJ2-3	-	CASRRAGTDTQYF	TGTGCCAGCCGGAGGGCCGGCACAGATACGCAGTATTTT
TRBV5-1	15	few	TRBJ1-1	-	CASSFAQGHGTEAFF	TGCGCCAGCAGCTTCGCCCAGGGGCATGGCACTGAAGCTTTCTTT
TRBV4-3	15	few	TRBJ2-2	-	CASSQTHGDTGELFF	TGCGCCAGCAGCCAAACCCACGGGGACACCGGGGAGCTGTTTTTT
TRBV7-9	13	-	TRBJ2-3	-	CASSRSDTDTQYF	TGTGCCAGCAGCCGGTCCGACACAGATACGCAGTATTTT
TRBV3-1	17	many	TRBJ2-7	-	CASSQEVAGFFSAEQYF	TGTGCCAGCAGCCAAGAGGTCGCAGGGTTCTTTTCGGCCGAGCAGTACTTC
TRBV27	13	-	TRBJ1-5	-	CASSLWANQPQHF	TGTGCCAGCAGTTTATGGGCCAATCAGCCCCAGCATTTT
TRBV2	17	-	TRBJ2-3	TRBD2	CASMPGTLAGGTDTQYF	TGTGCCAGCATGCCAGGGACCTTAGCGGGGGGCACAGATACGCAGTATTTT
TRBV7-8	16	few	TRBJ2-3	-	CASSLVRGRPTDTQYF	-
TRBV10-2	13	-	TRBJ2-1	-	CASRGLAREGQFF	TGCGCCAGCAGAGGCCTAGCTCGTGAGGGGCAGTTCTTC
TRBV9	18	many	TRBJ2-2	-	CASSPSRDTFGRTGELFF	TGTGCCAGCAGCCCGTCCCGGGACACATTCGGTAGGACCGGGGAGCTGTTTTTT
TRBV2	15	-	TRBJ2-7	TRBD1	CASSEGTGSLYEQYF	TGTGCCAGCAGTGAGGGGACAGGGAGTTTATACGAGCAGTACTTC
TRBV18	15	few	TRBJ2-5	TRBD2	CASSPNGGDQETQYF	TGTGCCAGCTCACCAAACGGGGGGGACCAAGAGACCCAGTACTTC
TRBV7-2	13	many	TRBJ2-3	-	CASSSDNTDTQYF	TGTGCCAGCAGCTCGGACAACACAGATACGCAGTATTTT
TRBV5-1	16	-	TRBJ2-6	TRBD1	CASSLGDRSGANVLTF	TGCGCCAGCAGCTTGGGGGACAGATCTGGGGCCAACGTCCTGACTTTC
TRBV9	16	-	TRBJ2-7	TRBD2	CASSVGLAGGGNEQYF	TGTGCCAGCAGCGTGGGACTAGCGGGAGGTGGGAACGAGCAGTACTTC
TRBV20-1	15	few	TRBJ2-1	-	CSAPTSLSSYNEQFF	TGCAGTGCGCCAACTAGCCTGAGCTCCTACAATGAGCAGTTCTTC
TRBV7-8	14	few	TRBJ2-7	-	CASSLEQTSYEQYF	TGTGCCAGCAGCTTAGAACAGACATCCTACGAGCAGTACTTC
TRBV25-1	16	many	TRBJ2-7	TRBD1	CASSAPDRASSYEQYF	TGTGCCAGCAGTGCCCCAGACAGGGCCAGCTCCTACGAGCAGTACTTC